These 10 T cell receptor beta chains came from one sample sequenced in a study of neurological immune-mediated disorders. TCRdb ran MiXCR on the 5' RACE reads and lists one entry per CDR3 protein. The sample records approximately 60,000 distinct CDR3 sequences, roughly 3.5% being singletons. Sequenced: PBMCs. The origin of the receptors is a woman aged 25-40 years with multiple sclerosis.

CDR3 region: CATSDTAYNEQFF. The DNA of the CDR3 is TGTGCCACCAGTGACACGGCTTACAATGAGCAGTTCTTC. The chain uses TRBV24-1 and TRBJ2-1, with no clear D. The CDR3 runs 13 residues. The germline CDR1 and CDR2 sequences are KGHDR and SFDVKD. The V end was cut by 4 bases, the J end by 4 bases, with 7 bases between.

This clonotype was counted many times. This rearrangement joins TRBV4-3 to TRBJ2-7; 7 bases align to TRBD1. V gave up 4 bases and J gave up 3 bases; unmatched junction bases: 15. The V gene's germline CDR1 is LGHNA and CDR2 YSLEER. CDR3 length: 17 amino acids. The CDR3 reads CASSRAVSVTGYYEQYF. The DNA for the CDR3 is TGCGCCAGCAGCCGAGCCGTGTCGGTGACAGGGTACTACGAGCAGTACTTC.

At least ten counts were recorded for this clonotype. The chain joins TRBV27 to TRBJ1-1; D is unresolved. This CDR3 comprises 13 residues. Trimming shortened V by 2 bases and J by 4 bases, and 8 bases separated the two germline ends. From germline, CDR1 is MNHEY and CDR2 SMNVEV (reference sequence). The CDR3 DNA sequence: TGTGCCAGCAGTTTAAATGTGGGCACTGAAGCTTTCTTT. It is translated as CASSLNVGTEAFF.

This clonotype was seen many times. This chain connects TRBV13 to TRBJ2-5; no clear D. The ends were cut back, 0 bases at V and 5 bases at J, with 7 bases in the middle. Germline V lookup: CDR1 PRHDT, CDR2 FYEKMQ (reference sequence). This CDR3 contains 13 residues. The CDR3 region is CASSLGRLETQYF. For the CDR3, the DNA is TGTGCCAGCAGCTTAGGCCGTCTGGAGACCCAGTACTTC.

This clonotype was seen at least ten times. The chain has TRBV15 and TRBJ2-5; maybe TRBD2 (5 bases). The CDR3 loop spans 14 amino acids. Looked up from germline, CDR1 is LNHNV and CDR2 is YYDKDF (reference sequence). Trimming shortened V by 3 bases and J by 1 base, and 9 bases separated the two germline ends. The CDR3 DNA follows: TGTGCCACCAGCAGGAGGGAGCCCCAAGAGACCCAGTACTTC. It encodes CATSRREPQETQYF.

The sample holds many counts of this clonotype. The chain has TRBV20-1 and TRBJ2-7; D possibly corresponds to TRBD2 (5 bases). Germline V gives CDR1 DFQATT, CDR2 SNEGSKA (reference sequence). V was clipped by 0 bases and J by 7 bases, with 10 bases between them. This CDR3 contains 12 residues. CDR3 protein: CSARDGLREQYF. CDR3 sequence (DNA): TGCAGTGCTAGAGATGGACTCCGAGAGCAGTACTTC.

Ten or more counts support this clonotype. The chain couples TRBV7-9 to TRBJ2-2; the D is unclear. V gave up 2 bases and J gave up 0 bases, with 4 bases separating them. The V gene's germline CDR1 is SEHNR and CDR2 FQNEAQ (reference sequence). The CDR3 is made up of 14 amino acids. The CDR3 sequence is CASSLRPNTGELFF. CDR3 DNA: TGTGCCAGCAGCTTACGCCCGAACACCGGGGAGCTGTTTTTT. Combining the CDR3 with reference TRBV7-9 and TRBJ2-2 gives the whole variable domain DTGVSQNPRHKITKRGQNVTFRCDPISEHNRLYWYRQTLGQGPEFLTYFQNEAQLEKSRLLSDRFSAERPKGSFSTLEIQRTEQGDSAMYLCASSLRPNTGELFFGEGSRLTVL.

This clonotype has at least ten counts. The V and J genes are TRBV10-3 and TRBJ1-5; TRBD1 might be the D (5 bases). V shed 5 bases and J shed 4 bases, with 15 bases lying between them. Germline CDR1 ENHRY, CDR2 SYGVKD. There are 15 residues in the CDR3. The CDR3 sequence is CAISSSRVPNQPQHF. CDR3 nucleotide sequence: TGTGCCATCAGTTCCAGCAGGGTCCCAAATCAGCCCCAGCATTTT.

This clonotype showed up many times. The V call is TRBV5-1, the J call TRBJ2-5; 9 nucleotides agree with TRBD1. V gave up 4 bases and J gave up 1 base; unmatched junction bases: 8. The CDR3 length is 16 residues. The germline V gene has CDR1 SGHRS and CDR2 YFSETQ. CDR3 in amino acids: CASSLTGQGGQETQYF. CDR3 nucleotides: TGCGCCAGCAGCCTGACGGGACAGGGAGGCCAAGAGACCCAGTACTTC. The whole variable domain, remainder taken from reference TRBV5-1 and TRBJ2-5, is KAGVTQTPRYLIKTRGQQVTLSCSPISGHRSVSWYQQTPGQGLQFLFEYFSETQRNKGNFPGRFSGRQFSNSRSEMNVSTLELGDSALYLCASSLTGQGGQETQYFGPGTRLLVL.

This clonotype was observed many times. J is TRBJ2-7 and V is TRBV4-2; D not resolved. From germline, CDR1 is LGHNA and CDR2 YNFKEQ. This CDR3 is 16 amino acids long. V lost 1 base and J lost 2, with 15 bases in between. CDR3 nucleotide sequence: TGTGCCAGCAGCCAAGCGTATGAGAATTCTCCCTACGAGCAGTACTTC. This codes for CASSQAYENSPYEQYF.